The 10 T cell receptor beta chains below were found in one sample sequenced in a study of blood T cell repertoires in COVID-19. Measured with immunoSEQ multiplex PCR; TCRdb has only the in-frame clones, and not every one. The sample holds some 150,000 clones, 80% to 85% seen once. The material sequenced was PBMCs or T cells enriched from blood (not recorded which). Every receptor here comes from a woman between 45 and 60 years old who had been exposed to COVID-19.

J is TRBJ2-7 and V is TRBV7-2; no reliable D call. Trimming cost V 0 bases and J 2 bases, with 14 bases left between them. The germline gives CDR1 SGHTA, CDR2 FQGNSA. CDR3 size: 16 residues. This CDR3 is CASSLALGAMPYEQYF. CDR3 nucleotides: TGTGCCAGCAGCTTAGCGCTAGGAGCAATGCCCTACGAGCAGTACTTC.

V gene TRBV6-5 combines with J gene TRBJ1-4; 7 positions agree with TRBD1. Germline lookup yields CDR1 MNHEY and CDR2 SVGAGI. V gave up 9 bases and J gave up 7 bases; unmatched junction bases: 11. The CDR3 extends over 14 amino acids. In DNA form, the CDR3 reads TGTGCCAGTGGAATTAGGACAGGCGGTGAAAAACTGTTTTTT. Translating gives CASGIRTGGEKLFF.

In DNA form, the CDR3 reads TGTGCCAGCAGCCCCGGGGGTCGGTCCTACAATGAGCAGTTCTTC. This translates into CASSPGGRSYNEQFF. This chain uses TRBV11-3 with TRBJ2-1, with a weak D call TRBD2 (6 bases). CDR1 is SGHNT, CDR2 YENEEA, per germline. V dropped 5 bases and J dropped 1 base, with 12 bases sitting between them. CDR3 size: 15 residues.

The V and J genes are TRBV12-5 and TRBJ1-1, with D perhaps matching TRBD1 (6 bases). V was trimmed by 3 bases and J by 1 base, leaving 18 bases between them. This CDR3 contains 17 residues. Germline values: CDR1 LGHNT, CDR2 FRNRAP. CDR3 nucleotide sequence: TGTGCTAGTGGTTTTAAACCGGGGACACAGTCGAACACTGAAGCTTTCTTT. Its protein product is CASGFKPGTQSNTEAFF.

V gene TRBV27 combines with J gene TRBJ1-6; D may be TRBD1 (5 bases). CDR3 length: 15 amino acids. Germline V lookup: CDR1 MNHEY, CDR2 SMNVEV (reference sequence). The V end lost 2 bases, the J end lost 13 bases, and 18 bases lay between the germline ends. The CDR3 here is CASSLRTGGVWPLHF. In nucleotides, the CDR3 is TGTGCCAGCAGTTTAAGGACCGGGGGGGTGTGGCCCCTCCACTTT.

This clone has just a few counts. The chain carries TRBV27 and TRBJ1-5; 9 nucleotides match TRBD1. With 5 bases clipped from V and 0 bases from J, the junction kept 2 bases outside the gene matches. Germline V gene sequence: CDR1 MNHEY, CDR2 SMNVEV (reference sequence). There are 15 residues in the CDR3. DNA of the CDR3: TGTGCCAGCAGTCTACAGGGGGCTAGCAATCAGCCCCAGCATTTT. As protein: CASSLQGASNQPQHF.

The J gene is TRBJ2-1, the V gene TRBV11-2; TRBD2 aligns across 8 bases. This CDR3 comprises 14 residues. Germline CDR1 and CDR2: SGHAT and FQNNGV. The J segment lost 9 bases and the V segment lost 3 bases, leaving 7 bases of the junction unmatched. CDR3 sequence (DNA): TGTGCCAGCAGCTTTTCGGGGGGGAGGTTTGAGCAGTTCTTC. Its protein product is CASSFSGGRFEQFF.

The chain joins TRBV5-4 to TRBJ2-3; 9 positions match TRBD2. This CDR3 spans 15 amino acids. Germline CDR1 reads SGHNT; CDR2 reads YYREEE (reference sequence). J was trimmed by 2 bases and V by 2 bases; bases with no gene match: 3. The CDR3 region is CASSFAGGATDTQYF. DNA of the CDR3: TGTGCCAGCAGCTTTGCGGGAGGGGCCACAGATACGCAGTATTTT.

V is TRBV5-1 and J is TRBJ2-3; 13 nucleotides match TRBD2. The CDR3 runs 17 residues. Per the germline V gene, CDR1 is SGHRS and CDR2 is YFSETQ. With 3 bases clipped from V and 6 bases from J, the junction kept 10 bases outside the gene matches. The CDR3 nucleotides are TGCGCCAGCAGCTACGGGACTAGCGGGATTGGTGGGGATACGCAGTATTTT. It yields the protein CASSYGTSGIGGDTQYF.

The chain uses TRBV5-1 and TRBJ1-2, with 7 bases identical to TRBD1. The germline V gene has CDR1 SGHRS and CDR2 YFSETQ. V was pared by 0 bases and J by 1 base, with 3 bases of the junction left unmatched. This CDR3 is 15 amino acids long. The CDR3 loop is CASSLGQGGNYGYTF. For the CDR3, the DNA is TGCGCCAGCAGCTTGGGTCAGGGGGGTAACTATGGCTACACCTTC.